These T cell receptor beta chains were read from a single sample in a study of T-cell memory formation after mild COVID-19. TCRdb re-derived calls from the 5' RACE reads in MiXCR, one entry per CDR3 protein. The repertoire holds some 97,000 distinct CDR3 sequences, with around 10% as singletons. The sample comprised PBMCs or a T cell subset sorted from them (not recorded which). The receptors were sampled from a young man who had mild COVID-19 (a few samples of this study predate the infection). Cell type and time point are not known. Both conserved end residues are part of each CDR3. The order of the fields is D gene, V gene, clone size, CDR3 length, J gene, CDR3 protein, CDR3 DNA. D genes are given only for firm matches. Rows may omit the clone size; those that give it use once, few, many or a size class.

d_gene: -
v_gene: TRBV5-6
abundance: -
len: 14
j_gene: TRBJ2-2
CDR3aa: CASSGISNTGELFF
CDR3nt: TGTGCCAGCAGCGGGATTTCGAACACCGGGGAGCTGTTTTTT

d_gene: -
v_gene: TRBV6-2/TRBV6-3
abundance: -
len: 15
j_gene: TRBJ1-2
CDR3aa: CASSYGAALPDGYTF
CDR3nt: TGTGCCAGCAGTTACGGGGCAGCCCTCCCGGATGGCTACACCTTC

d_gene: -
v_gene: TRBV4-3
abundance: few
len: 13
j_gene: TRBJ2-5
CDR3aa: CASSQELVETQYF
CDR3nt: TGCGCCAGCAGCCAAGAGTTAGTAGAGACCCAGTACTTC

d_gene: -
v_gene: TRBV29-1
abundance: few
len: 14
j_gene: TRBJ2-4
CDR3aa: CSVERQRSKNIQYF
CDR3nt: TGCAGCGTTGAAAGACAGAGGTCCAAAAACATTCAGTACTTC

d_gene: -
v_gene: TRBV12-3/TRBV12-4
abundance: many
len: 12
j_gene: TRBJ1-1
CDR3aa: CASSPTYTEAFF
CDR3nt: TGTGCCAGCAGCCCGACCTACACTGAAGCTTTCTTT

d_gene: TRBD1
v_gene: TRBV3-1
abundance: many
len: 16
j_gene: TRBJ2-1
CDR3aa: CASSLGQGDSYNEQFF
CDR3nt: TGTGCCAGCAGCCTCGGACAGGGGGACTCCTACAATGAGCAGTTCTTC

d_gene: -
v_gene: TRBV4-1
abundance: -
len: 12
j_gene: TRBJ1-5
CDR3aa: CASSQGGQPQHF
CDR3nt: TGCGCCAGCAGCCAAGGGGGCCAGCCCCAGCATTTT

d_gene: -
v_gene: TRBV7-2
abundance: -
len: 15
j_gene: TRBJ2-2
CDR3aa: CASSSGQIRPGELFF
CDR3nt: TGTGCCAGCAGCTCAGGACAGATCCGGCCCGGGGAGCTGTTTTTT

d_gene: -
v_gene: TRBV12-3/TRBV12-4
abundance: few
len: 13
j_gene: TRBJ2-5
CDR3aa: CASSPRDIETQYF
CDR3nt: TGTGCCAGCAGCCCCCGGGACATAGAGACCCAGTACTTC

d_gene: -
v_gene: TRBV5-1
abundance: -
len: 14
j_gene: TRBJ2-3
CDR3aa: CASSPGWATDTQYF
CDR3nt: TGCGCCAGCAGCCCCGGATGGGCAACAGATACGCAGTATTTT

d_gene: TRBD2
v_gene: TRBV10-3
abundance: few
len: 15
j_gene: TRBJ2-3
CDR3aa: CAISGLAVYTDTQYF
CDR3nt: TGTGCCATCAGCGGACTAGCGGTTTACACAGATACGCAGTATTTT

d_gene: TRBD2
v_gene: TRBV4-1
abundance: few
len: 15
j_gene: TRBJ2-7
CDR3aa: CASSQETGGPGEQYF
CDR3nt: TGCGCCAGCAGCCAAGAAACGGGAGGCCCGGGCGAGCAGTACTTC

d_gene: TRBD1
v_gene: TRBV4-3
abundance: once
len: 17
j_gene: TRBJ2-1
CDR3aa: CASRQGGQGATYNEQFF
CDR3nt: TGCGCCAGCAGACAAGGGGGACAGGGGGCGACCTACAATGAGCAGTTCTTC

d_gene: -
v_gene: TRBV25-1
abundance: many
len: 15
j_gene: TRBJ2-3
CDR3aa: CASSDGGQVTDTQYF
CDR3nt: TGTGCCAGCAGTGACGGGGGGCAGGTCACAGATACGCAGTATTTT

d_gene: TRBD2
v_gene: TRBV6-1
abundance: few
len: 15
j_gene: TRBJ2-3
CDR3aa: CASSEKSSGADTQYF
CDR3nt: TGTGCCAGCAGTGAAAAATCTAGCGGGGCAGATACGCAGTATTTT

d_gene: TRBD1
v_gene: TRBV5-1
abundance: -
len: 16
j_gene: TRBJ2-3
CDR3aa: CASSSPPGQGTDTQYF
CDR3nt: TGCGCCAGCAGCTCGCCCCCGGGACAGGGTACAGATACGCAGTATTTT

d_gene: -
v_gene: TRBV7-8
abundance: few
len: 13
j_gene: TRBJ2-1
CDR3aa: CASSLPPANEQFF
CDR3nt: TGTGCCAGCAGCCTTCCCCCGGCGAATGAGCAGTTCTTC

d_gene: -
v_gene: TRBV21-1
abundance: -
len: 18
j_gene: TRBJ2-4
CDR3aa: CASIPRGQGPLAKNIQYF
CDR3nt: TGTGCCAGCATCCCCCGGGGACAGGGACCTTTAGCCAAAAACATTCAGTACTTC

d_gene: -
v_gene: TRBV29-1
abundance: few
len: 12
j_gene: TRBJ2-1
CDR3aa: CSVEPILGEQFF
CDR3nt: TGCAGCGTTGAACCCATACTCGGAGAGCAGTTCTTC

d_gene: -
v_gene: TRBV7-2
abundance: -
len: 12
j_gene: TRBJ1-1
CDR3aa: CASSLQASEAFF
CDR3nt: TGTGCCAGCAGCTTACAGGCATCTGAAGCTTTCTTT

d_gene: -
v_gene: TRBV5-6
abundance: -
len: 11
j_gene: TRBJ1-2
CDR3aa: CASSMDIGYTF
CDR3nt: TGTGCCAGCAGCATGGACATTGGCTACACCTTC

d_gene: -
v_gene: TRBV29-1
abundance: few
len: 16
j_gene: TRBJ2-2
CDR3aa: CSVERAGATSTGELFF
CDR3nt: TGCAGCGTTGAACGGGCGGGTGCAACGAGCACCGGGGAGCTGTTTTTT

d_gene: -
v_gene: TRBV4-2
abundance: few
len: 17
j_gene: TRBJ2-5
CDR3aa: CASSQDGPGTLGETQYF
CDR3nt: TGTGCCAGCAGCCAAGATGGCCCCGGGACACTGGGAGAGACCCAGTACTTC

d_gene: TRBD2
v_gene: TRBV29-1
abundance: -
len: 15
j_gene: TRBJ2-5
CDR3aa: CSAGGGRTSPFNQYF
CDR3nt: TGCAGCGCCGGCGGAGGAAGGACTAGCCCGTTTAATCAGTACTTC

d_gene: -
v_gene: TRBV21-1
abundance: -
len: 13
j_gene: TRBJ1-1
CDR3aa: CASSRRVNTEAFF
CDR3nt: TGTGCCAGCAGCAGGAGGGTTAACACTGAAGCTTTCTTT

d_gene: TRBD2
v_gene: TRBV7-2
abundance: -
len: 18
j_gene: TRBJ2-7
CDR3aa: CASRPLGSGQHISYEQYF
CDR3nt: TGTGCCAGCAGGCCCTTGGGTAGCGGGCAACACATTTCCTACGAGCAGTACTTC

d_gene: -
v_gene: TRBV6-2/TRBV6-3
abundance: few
len: 15
j_gene: TRBJ2-1
CDR3aa: CASSILSRSYNEQFF
CDR3nt: TGTGCCAGCAGTATCCTGAGTCGCTCCTACAATGAGCAGTTCTTC

d_gene: -
v_gene: TRBV12-2
abundance: few
len: 17
j_gene: TRBJ1-1
CDR3aa: CASRLVRGESMNTEAFF
CDR3nt: TGTGCAAGTCGCTTAGTAAGGGGCGAAAGCATGAACACTGAAGCTTTCTTT

d_gene: TRBD2
v_gene: TRBV7-7
abundance: few
len: 18
j_gene: TRBJ2-2
CDR3aa: CASSLVVAGDSNTGELFF
CDR3nt: TGTGCCAGCAGCTTAGTGGTAGCGGGGGACTCGAACACCGGGGAGCTGTTTTTT

d_gene: -
v_gene: TRBV7-2
abundance: few
len: 16
j_gene: TRBJ1-6
CDR3aa: CASSLVARLYNSPLHF
CDR3nt: TGTGCCAGCAGCTTAGTGGCCCGGTTATATAATTCACCCCTCCACTTT

d_gene: -
v_gene: TRBV7-9
abundance: -
len: 11
j_gene: TRBJ1-4
CDR3aa: CASRRSEKLFF
CDR3nt: TGTGCCAGCAGACGCAGTGAAAAACTGTTTTTT

d_gene: -
v_gene: TRBV6-1
abundance: few
len: 16
j_gene: TRBJ2-6
CDR3aa: CASKAGVGSGANVLTF
CDR3nt: TGTGCCAGCAAGGCAGGGGTCGGCTCTGGGGCCAACGTCCTGACTTTC

d_gene: -
v_gene: TRBV25-1
abundance: few
len: 13
j_gene: TRBJ2-7
CDR3aa: CASSELDIPEQYF
CDR3nt: TGTGCCAGCAGTGAATTGGACATACCCGAGCAGTACTTC

d_gene: -
v_gene: TRBV28
abundance: few
len: 12
j_gene: TRBJ1-1
CDR3aa: CASSRREGEAFF
CDR3nt: TGTGCCAGCAGTCGCAGGGAGGGCGAAGCTTTCTTT

d_gene: TRBD1
v_gene: TRBV5-1
abundance: -
len: 18
j_gene: TRBJ1-6
CDR3aa: CASSRRTQSGGRDSPLHF
CDR3nt: TGCGCCAGCAGCCGCCGGACTCAGTCAGGGGGGAGGGATTCACCCCTCCACTTT

d_gene: -
v_gene: TRBV4-1
abundance: few
len: 15
j_gene: TRBJ1-1
CDR3aa: CASSQVSSMNTEAFF
CDR3nt: TGCGCCAGCAGCCAAGTATCCAGTATGAACACTGAAGCTTTCTTT